The present T cell receptor beta chain was sequenced within a study of blood T cell repertoires in COVID-19. On the study more broadly: Some COVID-19 samples were acute and others convalescent; all came from the United States, Italy and Spain. T cells, B-cell-depleted T cells, or PBMCs supplied cDNA or gDNA.

The CDR3 length is 16 residues. V lost 3 bases and J 7 bases, leaving 19 bases between the germline ends. The germline CDR1 and CDR2 sequences are MGHRA and YSYEKL. Which cohort a participant joined came from the clinical history participants gave. In the authors' methods: It was from reference gene primer amplification that nucleated cell counts were estimated. Sequencing used immunoSEQ multiplex PCR; TCRdb keeps in-frame clones, though not all of them. The DNA was the basis for D and trimming; V, J and clone size are from that table. Altogether approximately 210,000 clones are present, around 82% being singletons, with the ten largest covering 3.5% to 5.5%.

The chain links TRBV4-1 to TRBJ2-1, with D perhaps TRBD2 (7 bases). The sequenced sample consisted of PBMCs or T cells enriched from blood (not recorded which). The receptor was derived from a man aged 30 to 45 with acute COVID-19. CDR3 bases: TGCGCCAGCAGCCATACCCGGGGGGCCTTGGGGAATGAGCAGTTCTTC. It encodes CASSHTRGALGNEQFF.